Below, one T cell receptor beta chain is given with its context. The antigen remains unidentified. The data are from a study of cytotoxic CD8 clonotypes in ibrutinib-treated CLL. About the research overall: Ten to eleven relapsed/refractory, approximately 15 treatment-naive; around 18 IGHV unmutated. Once treatment had gone on for a median of 12 months, range 6 to 36, response samples were drawn.

Whole-study results and caveats: Baseline clonality, above age-matched healthy donor levels, tracked circulating CD8+ T-cell counts. The clonality rise at ibrutinib response reflected private clonotype expansion.

Assay used: immunoSEQ multiplex PCR; TCRdb lists only in-frame clones, some missing. The data hold around 200,000 clones, with roughly 77% observed a single time. Germline V gene data show CDR1 as SGDLS and CDR2 as YYNGEE. V was cut by 0 bases and J by 0 bases, with 13 bases left in between. This CDR3 is 17 amino acids long. This rearrangement joins TRBV9 to TRBJ2-1; D gene unclear. This specimen consisted of PBMCs, obtained after 12 months of ibrutinib treatment. This TCR came from a human donor with chronic lymphocytic leukemia. Here the CDR3 reads CASSVVDDMSSYNEQFF. CDR3 DNA: TGTGCCAGCAGCGTAGTAGACGACATGAGCTCCTACAATGAGCAGTTCTTC.